This is a list of T cell receptor beta chains from one sample in a study of regulatory T cells in long-lasting Graves disease. One entry per CDR3 protein results from TCRdb running MiXCR on the multiplex PCR reads. The table lists over 450,000 distinct CDR3 sequences, around a fifth of them singletons, with more than 6% in the top ten. The sample was peripheral blood mononuclear cells (PBMCs), taken when the disease was refractory, from a patient treated with antithyroid drugs. The receptors originated from a female donor with Graves disease. Both conserved end residues are part of each CDR3. A D gene is named only where the DNA matches it firmly. A row's size may be missing; if present it is once, few, many or a size class.

j_call | v_call | d_call | clone_size | cdr3_aa | cdr3_nt
TRBJ2-5 | TRBV20-1 | TRBD2 | NA | CSASQTSGGRGETQYF | TGCAGTGCTAGCCAGACTAGCGGGGGGAGGGGCGAGACCCAGTACTTC
TRBJ1-1 | TRBV28 | TRBD1 | many | CASIRGAYRGLAEAFF | TGTGCCAGCATCCGAGGGGCTTACAGGGGACTCGCTGAAGCTTTCTTT
TRBJ1-1 | TRBV12-3/TRBV12-4 | NA | NA | CASSFKGGAFF | TGTGCCAGCAGTTTCAAGGGAGGAGCTTTCTTT
TRBJ2-7 | TRBV7-9 | NA | few | CASSLPPGSSYEQYF | TGTGCCAGCAGCTTACCACCGGGCAGTTCCTACGAGCAGTACTTC
TRBJ2-7 | TRBV5-8 | NA | NA | CASIDSDSYEQYF | TGTGCCAGCATCGACTCGGACTCCTACGAGCAGTACTTC
TRBJ2-7 | TRBV5-1 | NA | few | CASSPTPGEQYF | TGCGCCAGCAGCCCCACCCCGGGCGAGCAGTACTTC
TRBJ1-1 | TRBV29-1 | TRBD1 | many | CSVAPGQGTEAFF | TGCAGCGTCGCGCCGGGACAGGGGACTGAAGCTTTCTTT
TRBJ2-4 | TRBV12-3/TRBV12-4 | NA | NA | CASSPRDVKNIQYF | TGTGCCAGCAGCCCCAGGGACGTAAAAAACATTCAGTACTTC
TRBJ2-7 | TRBV13 | NA | many | CASRNRSSYEQYF | TGTGCCAGCAGGAACCGGAGCTCCTACGAGCAGTACTTC
TRBJ2-7 | TRBV9 | TRBD2 | few | CASSAHAGDEQYF | TGTGCCAGCAGCGCCCACGCGGGAGACGAGCAGTACTTC
TRBJ1-2 | TRBV3-1 | NA | few | CASSRRDIANYGYTF | TGTGCCAGCAGCCGACGGGACATAGCTAACTATGGCTACACCTTC
TRBJ1-2 | TRBV10-3 | NA | many | CAISGQNPEYGYTF | TGTGCCATCAGTGGTCAGAACCCTGAGTATGGCTACACCTTC
TRBJ2-6 | TRBV11-2 | NA | many | CASSLEYSPSGANVLTF | TGTGCCAGCAGCTTAGAGTACAGTCCCTCTGGGGCCAACGTCCTGACTTTC
TRBJ1-2 | TRBV28 | NA | many | CASSRGTGNYGYTF | TGTGCCAGCAGCCGAGGTACAGGGAACTATGGCTACACCTTC
TRBJ1-2 | TRBV24-1 | TRBD1 | NA | CATSDMDRTGYTF | TGTGCCACCAGTGATATGGACAGGACGGGCTACACCTTC
TRBJ1-5 | TRBV28 | NA | many | CASSLMTQGGQPQHF | TGTGCCAGCAGTTTAATGACGCAGGGCGGTCAGCCCCAGCATTTT
TRBJ2-2 | TRBV30 | NA | once | CAWSVGQTNTGELFF | TGTGCCTGGAGTGTAGGCCAGACGAACACCGGGGAGCTGTTTTTT
TRBJ1-4 | TRBV30 | TRBD1 | NA | CAWSNSRGTGEEKLFF | TGTGCCTGGAGTAATTCCCGGGGGACAGGGGAGGAAAAACTGTTTTTT
TRBJ1-5 | TRBV19 | NA | NA | CASSFMGEWPQHF | TGTGCCAGTAGTTTCATGGGGGAATGGCCCCAGCATTTT
TRBJ1-4 | TRBV29-1 | NA | NA | CSVYRSLEEKLFF | TGCAGCGTTTACAGGTCTTTGGAGGAAAAACTGTTTTTT
TRBJ2-2 | TRBV19 | NA | few | CASSIVLGSTGELFF | TGTGCCAGTAGTATAGTTCTGGGCTCCACCGGGGAGCTGTTTTTT
TRBJ2-7 | TRBV5-6 | NA | NA | CASSVGTYEQYF | TGTGCCAGCAGCGTCGGGACGTACGAGCAGTACTTC
TRBJ2-3 | TRBV2 | TRBD2 | NA | CASSAGLADTQYF | TGTGCCAGCAGTGCGGGACTAGCAGATACGCAGTATTTT
TRBJ2-7 | TRBV11-3 | NA | NA | CASSLSPGPWGYEQYF | TGTGCCAGCAGCTTATCCCCCGGGCCTTGGGGGTACGAGCAGTACTTC
TRBJ2-5 | TRBV3-1 | TRBD1 | many | CASSQGGQGPLQETQYF | TGTGCCAGCAGCCAAGGGGGACAGGGGCCACTCCAAGAGACCCAGTACTTC
TRBJ1-2 | TRBV27 | NA | many | CASSPSGGADGYTF | TGTGCCAGCAGCCCTTCGGGGGGGGCCGATGGCTACACCTTC
TRBJ2-7 | TRBV3-1 | TRBD1 | few | CASSPETGTVLF | TGTGCCAGCAGCCCCGAAACCGGGACAGTCCTCTTC
TRBJ1-5 | TRBV20-1 | NA | few | CSVSRQVSNQPQHF | TGCAGTGTCTCTAGACAAGTTAGCAATCAGCCCCAGCATTTT
TRBJ2-7 | TRBV5-1 | NA | many | CASYDSEGYEQYF | TGCGCCAGCTACGACTCGGAGGGCTACGAGCAGTACTTC
TRBJ1-5 | TRBV28 | NA | few | CASGQRYQPQHF | TGTGCCAGCGGACAAAGGTATCAGCCCCAGCATTTT
TRBJ2-2 | TRBV7-8 | TRBD1 | many | CASSLEGAQNTGELFF | TGTGCCAGCAGCTTAGAGGGGGCGCAGAACACCGGGGAGCTGTTTTTT
TRBJ2-5 | TRBV6-1 | NA | many | CASSVRRGAGRYLEETQYF | TGTGCCAGCAGTGTCAGGAGAGGGGCGGGTCGGTACCTTGAAGAGACCCAGTACTTC
TRBJ2-7 | TRBV5-5 | TRBD1 | many | CASSLDRGTYEQYF | TGTGCCAGCAGCTTAGACAGGGGGACCTACGAGCAGTACTTC
TRBJ2-7 | TRBV29-1 | NA | few | CSVEAEEASSYEQYF | TGCAGCGTTGAAGCGGAGGAGGCCAGCTCCTACGAGCAGTACTTC
TRBJ2-5 | TRBV30 | NA | many | CAWSVSGFQETQYF | TGTGCCTGGAGTGTATCTGGCTTTCAAGAGACCCAGTACTTC
TRBJ2-7 | TRBV20-1 | TRBD1 | few | CSAGQRQGSYEQYF | TGCAGTGCTGGGCAACGACAGGGTTCCTACGAGCAGTACTTC
TRBJ2-7 | TRBV7-2 | NA | many | CASSFSVGGEQYF | TGTGCCAGCAGCTTCTCTGTAGGGGGCGAGCAGTACTTC
TRBJ1-2 | TRBV11-2 | NA | once | CASSLGGPDYGYTF | TGTGCCAGCAGCTTGGGGGGGCCTGACTATGGCTACACCTTC
TRBJ1-2 | TRBV28 | NA | many | CASRPITGEANYGYTF | TGTGCCAGCAGACCTATAACGGGTGAAGCTAACTATGGCTACACCTTC
TRBJ1-6 | TRBV2 | NA | many | CASSERDYNSPLHF | TGTGCCAGCAGTGAACGAGATTATAATTCACCCCTCCACTTT
TRBJ2-7 | TRBV2 | TRBD2 | many | CASRGTSGGTYEQYF | TGTGCCAGCAGAGGGACTAGCGGGGGGACCTACGAGCAGTACTTC
TRBJ1-6 | TRBV5-1 | NA | few | CASSSGRDRASNSPLHF | TGCGCCAGCAGCTCGGGAAGGGACCGGGCCTCTAATTCACCCCTCCACTTT
TRBJ2-1 | TRBV11-2 | TRBD2 | NA | CASSLGTSGSNEQFF | TGTGCCAGCAGCCTCGGGACTAGCGGGAGCAATGAGCAGTTCTTC
TRBJ2-2 | TRBV7-9 | NA | NA | CASSLAEMLELFF | TGTGCCAGCAGCTTAGCCGAGATGCTGGAGCTGTTTTTT